These 20 T cell receptor beta chains share one sample of origin, sequenced in a study of cytotoxic CD8 clonotypes in ibrutinib-treated CLL. This table comes from immunoSEQ multiplex PCR, and its TCRdb copy is limited to in-frame clones, with some not included. The repertoire holds 30,000 to 35,000 clones, with about 70% as singletons. Sequencing was performed on PBMCs, taken before ibrutinib treatment. The receptor set was obtained from a human donor with chronic lymphocytic leukemia.

The chain employs TRBV2 and TRBJ1-1; 9 positions agree with TRBD1. The V gene's germline CDR1 is SNHLY and CDR2 FYNNEI. The CDR3 totals 12 residues. Trimming cost V 3 bases and J 8 bases; bases outside gene matches: 1. As DNA, the CDR3 is TGTGCCAGCAGTGAGGGGACAGGGGAAGCTTTCTTT. This codes for CASSEGTGEAFF.

The chain carries TRBV19 and TRBJ1-1; D may be TRBD1 (5 bases). V was clipped by 2 bases and J by 3 bases, with 16 bases between them. Germline lookup yields CDR1 LNHDA and CDR2 SQIVND (reference sequence). This CDR3 region has 16 residues. The CDR3 region is CASSIIDQGKYTEAFF. In nucleotides, the CDR3 is TGTGCCAGTAGTATAATCGACCAGGGAAAATACACTGAAGCTTTCTTT.

This clone appeared a few times. The gene calls are TRBV6-1 and TRBJ1-2, with D maybe TRBD1 (5 bases). The length of the CDR3 is 13 residues. Germline V gene data show CDR1 as MNHNS and CDR2 as SASEGT. Deletions cut 6 bases from V and 7 bases from J, with 15 bases between. For the CDR3, the DNA is TGTGCCAGCAGGTCGGGTGGGGACTTTGGCTACACCTTC. Protein: CASRSGGDFGYTF.

This clone was seen at least ten times. The genes are TRBV6-5 and TRBJ2-2, with D unclear. V was trimmed by 6 bases and J by 1 base, leaving 12 bases between them. This CDR3 region has 15 residues. Germline values: CDR1 MNHEY, CDR2 SVGAGI. DNA of the CDR3: TGTGCCAGCAGAGTTAGTCTCTTGAACACCGGGGAGCTGTTTTTT. It is translated as CASRVSLLNTGELFF.

V is TRBV11-3 and J is TRBJ2-3; TRBD2 agrees at 7 bases. Germline CDR1 SGHNT, CDR2 YENEEA. Trimming removed 1 base from V and 4 bases from J; junction bases left unmatched: 11. The CDR3 is 17 amino acids. Here the CDR3 reads CASSLGVVRGSPDTQYF. In DNA, the CDR3 is TGTGCCAGCAGCTTAGGAGTTGTCCGCGGGAGCCCAGATACGCAGTATTTT.

This rearrangement joins TRBV9 to TRBJ2-3, with 8 bases identical to TRBD1. The V and J ends lost 0 bases and 4 bases, in that order; junction bases with no gene match: 4. Germline CDR1 is SGDLS and CDR2 is YYNGEE. The CDR3 contains 15 residues. CDR3 amino acids: CASSVVPGGADTQYF. As DNA, the CDR3 is TGTGCCAGCAGCGTAGTGCCAGGGGGCGCAGATACGCAGTATTTT.

This chain uses TRBV6-5 with TRBJ1-2; TRBD1 might be the D (5 bases). Trimming removed 5 bases from V and 4 bases from J, with 17 bases in between. Germline V CDR1 and CDR2: MNHEY, SVGAGI. The CDR3 runs 15 residues. The CDR3 here is CASSRTGGGGYGYTF. DNA of the CDR3: TGTGCCAGCAGTCGAACCGGGGGTGGAGGCTATGGCTACACCTTC.

The chain is built from TRBV18 and TRBJ2-7, with D perhaps assigned TRBD1 or TRBD2 (5 bases each). This CDR3 spans 15 amino acids. V was pared by 4 bases and J by 7 bases, with 20 bases between. Looked up from germline, CDR1 is KGHSH and CDR2 is LQKENI. Here the CDR3 DNA reads TGTGCCAGCTCACTATCCGGGGCTTCCTTATGGGAGCAGTACTTC. Protein product: CASSLSGASLWEQYF.

The rearrangement joins TRBV4-3 to TRBJ2-3; 12 bases line up with TRBD2. CDR1 and CDR2 (germline): LGHNA, YSLEER. This CDR3 spans 18 amino acids. With V trimmed by 4 bases and J by 2 bases, 10 bases remained unmatched. CDR3 sequence: CASSPDALAGGYTDTQYF. For the CDR3, the DNA is TGCGCCAGCAGCCCAGACGCCCTAGCGGGAGGGTACACAGATACGCAGTATTTT.

V is TRBV9 and J is TRBJ2-7, with TRBD2 as a possible D gene (6 bases). In germline, CDR1 is SGDLS, CDR2 YYNGEE. The CDR3 is 16 residues long. Trimming removed 4 bases at V and 4 bases at J, with 21 bases between. Here the CDR3 DNA reads TGTGCCAGCAGCCTGGCTGGACTATCTCCCTTATACGAGCAGTACTTC. Protein sequence: CASSLAGLSPLYEQYF.

V and J are TRBV20-1 and TRBJ2-7; D uncertain. The length of the CDR3 is 11 residues. Germline V lookup: CDR1 DFQATT, CDR2 SNEGSKA (reference sequence). V shed 4 bases and J shed 3 bases, with 7 bases lying between them. The CDR3 loop reads CSATAHYEQYF. CDR3 DNA: TGCAGTGCTACCGCACACTACGAGCAGTACTTC.

This clone is a singleton in its sample. The chain is built from TRBV9 and TRBJ1-1; TRBD1 is a possible D gene (5 bases). Trimming removed 1 base from V and 4 bases from J, with 8 bases in between. Germline loops: CDR1 SGDLS, CDR2 YYNGEE. This CDR3 is 13 amino acids long. As DNA, the CDR3 is TGTGCCAGCAGCGTAACGGGGCCCACTGAAGCTTTCTTT. Encoded protein: CASSVTGPTEAFF.

The chain employs TRBV19 and TRBJ1-2; D unclear. Trimming took 1 base from V and 6 from J, leaving 15 bases between them. Germline V gene lookup returns CDR1 LNHDA and CDR2 SQIVND (reference sequence). The CDR3 is made up of 15 amino acids. The CDR3 spells CASSIVGPGSHGYTF. The CDR3 DNA reads as TGTGCCAGTAGTATAGTTGGACCCGGGTCTCATGGCTACACCTTC.

The rearrangement uses TRBV10-3 and TRBJ1-4; D ambiguous. The CDR3 totals 13 residues. V gave up 1 base and J gave up 8 bases, with 8 bases separating them. Per germline, CDR1 ENHRY and CDR2 SYGVKD. The CDR3 region has the DNA TGTGCCATCAGTGAGTGGCTGGGGGAAAAACTGTTTTTT. It specifies CAISEWLGEKLFF.

The V gene is TRBV7-9, the J gene TRBJ2-1, with a tentative D call TRBD1 (5 bases). This CDR3 has 15 residues. V gave up 8 bases and J gave up 6 bases, with 20 bases separating them. CDR1 is SEHNR and CDR2 is FQNEAQ in the germline V gene (reference sequence). This chain's CDR3 is CASRIPSGIGNEQFF. The CDR3 nucleotides read TGTGCCAGCCGAATACCATCAGGGATCGGCAATGAGCAGTTCTTC.

This clone appeared once. J is TRBJ2-7 and V is TRBV2; D not certain. CDR3 length: 14 residues. V lost 6 bases to trimming and J lost 1 base, with 13 bases between them. Germline CDR1 and CDR2: SNHLY and FYNNEI. For the CDR3, the DNA is TGTGCCAGCAGCCTTGAGACGGGTTCCTACGAGCAGTACTTC. It encodes CASSLETGSYEQYF.

This clone was counted a few times. V gene TRBV5-1 combines with J gene TRBJ2-5; D is tentatively TRBD1 or TRBD2 (6 bases each). The CDR3 contains 13 residues. Trimming took 4 bases from V and 5 from J, leaving 12 bases between them. Germline V gene data show CDR1 as SGHRS and CDR2 as YFSETQ. This chain's CDR3 is CASSSQGRETQYF. The CDR3 region has the DNA TGCGCCAGCAGCAGCCAGGGGAGGGAGACCCAGTACTTC.

The rearrangement links TRBV19 to TRBJ2-7, with D perhaps matching TRBD1 (6 bases). The germline CDR1 and CDR2 sequences are LNHDA and SQIVND (reference sequence). Deletions cut 6 bases from V and 6 bases from J, with 9 bases between. This CDR3 is built from 11 residues. CDR3 nucleotides: TGTGCCAGTAGGGGGGCGGGCGAGCAGTACTTC. This gives the protein CASRGAGEQYF. Complete variable domain (other parts from reference TRBV19 and TRBJ2-7): DGGITQSPKYLFRKEGQNVTLSCEQNLNHDAMYWYRQDPGQGLRLIYYSQIVNDFQKGDIAEGYSVSREKKESFPLTVTSAQKNPTAFYLCASRGAGEQYFGPGTRLTVT.

The V call is TRBV6-5, the J call TRBJ2-4; 13 bases map to TRBD2. Germline CDR1 is MNHEY and CDR2 is SVGAGI. J was trimmed by 5 bases and V by 6 bases; bases with no gene match: 4. The CDR3 spans 15 residues. The CDR3 DNA sequence: TGTGCCAGCAGCCGACTAGCGGGGGGCCAAAACATTCAGTACTTC. This codes for CASSRLAGGQNIQYF.

A single count supports this clone. The chain is built from TRBV30 and TRBJ1-4; D remains unclear. Germline loops: CDR1 GTSNPN, CDR2 SVGIG (reference sequence). This CDR3 has 14 amino acids. V was pared by 2 bases and J by 6 bases, with 13 bases between. CDR3 protein: CAWSYSGFDEKLFF. Here the CDR3 DNA reads TGTGCCTGGAGTTATTCCGGGTTCGATGAAAAACTGTTTTTT.